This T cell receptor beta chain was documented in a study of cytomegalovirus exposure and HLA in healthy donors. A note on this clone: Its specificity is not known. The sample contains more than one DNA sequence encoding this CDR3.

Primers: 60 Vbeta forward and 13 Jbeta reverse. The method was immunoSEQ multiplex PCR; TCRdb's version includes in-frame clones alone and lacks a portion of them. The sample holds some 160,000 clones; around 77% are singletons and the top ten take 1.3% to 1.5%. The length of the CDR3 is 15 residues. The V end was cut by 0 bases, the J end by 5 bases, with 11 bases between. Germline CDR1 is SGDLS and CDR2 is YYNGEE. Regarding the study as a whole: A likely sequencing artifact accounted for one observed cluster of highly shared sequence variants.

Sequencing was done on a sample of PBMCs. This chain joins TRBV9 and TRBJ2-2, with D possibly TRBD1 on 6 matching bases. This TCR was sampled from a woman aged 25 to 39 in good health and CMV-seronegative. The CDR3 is CASSVGGGVTGELFF. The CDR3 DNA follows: TGTGCCAGCAGCGTAGGAGGGGGAGTGACCGGGGAGCTGTTTTTT.